The subject of this entry is one TCR beta chain. Assay used: immunoSEQ multiplex PCR; TCRdb lists only in-frame clones, some missing. This sample has more than 120,000 clones; around nine tenths occur once, and the top ten carry over 8.5%. These data originate in a study of blood T cell repertoires in COVID-19. On the study more broadly: The United States, Italy and Spain provided the acute and convalescent COVID-19 samples. In each case, the material was cDNA or gDNA derived from T cells, B-cell-depleted T cells, or PBMCs.

The receptor's source is a woman aged 45 to 65 with active or convalescent COVID-19. Specimen: peripheral blood.

For the CDR3, the DNA is TGTGCCAGCAGCGAGGCCCGGGACAGTCGTACCTACAATGAGCAGTTCTTC. As protein: CASSEARDSRTYNEQFF. The chain joins TRBV9 to TRBJ2-1; 7 nucleotides line up with TRBD1. The CDR3 is 17 amino acids. V lost 3 bases and J lost 2; bases outside the gene matches: 11. Germline V gene sequence: CDR1 SGDLS, CDR2 YYNGEE.